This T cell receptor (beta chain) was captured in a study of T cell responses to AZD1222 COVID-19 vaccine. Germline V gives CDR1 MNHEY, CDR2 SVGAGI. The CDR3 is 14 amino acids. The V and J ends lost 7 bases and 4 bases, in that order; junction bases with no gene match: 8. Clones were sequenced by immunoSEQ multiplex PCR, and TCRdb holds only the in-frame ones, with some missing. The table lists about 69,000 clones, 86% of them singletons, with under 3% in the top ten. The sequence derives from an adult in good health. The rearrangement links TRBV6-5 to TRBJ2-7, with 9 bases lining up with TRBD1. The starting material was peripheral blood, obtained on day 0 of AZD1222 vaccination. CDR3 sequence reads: CASTRTGVVYEQYF. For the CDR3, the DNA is TGTGCCAGCACCAGGACAGGGGTGGTTTACGAGCAGTACTTC.